Listed here are 24 T cell receptor beta chains from one sample, sequenced in a study of cytomegalovirus exposure and HLA in healthy donors. The PCR employed 60 Vbeta primers together with 13 Jbeta primers. TCRdb's copy holds only in-frame clones and misses some; the assay was immunoSEQ multiplex PCR. The sample holds more than 85,000 clones, more than 60% seen once. Sequencing was done on a sample of PBMCs. These receptors all come from a woman between 18 and 29 years old in good health and CMV-seropositive.

The V and J genes are TRBV5-1 and TRBJ2-3; TRBD2 might be the D (6 bases). V lost 2 bases and J 5 bases, leaving 12 bases between the germline ends. Germline values: CDR1 SGHRS, CDR2 YFSETQ. CDR3 length: 14 residues. CDR3 in amino acids: CASSFEGRGDTQYF. The CDR3, as DNA: TGCGCCAGCAGCTTTGAGGGGCGGGGAGATACGCAGTATTTT.

The chain joins TRBV18 to TRBJ1-4; a possible D gene is TRBD1 (5 bases). V lost 5 bases, J lost 4 bases, and 14 bases lay in between. The germline V gene has CDR1 KGHSH and CDR2 LQKENI. The CDR3 has 15 residues. CDR3 in amino acids: CASSFVTGNNEKLFF. CDR3 in DNA: TGTGCCAGCTCATTTGTTACAGGCAATAATGAAAAACTGTTTTTT.

The chain combines TRBV29-1 with TRBJ2-7, with 9 nucleotides matching TRBD2. Unmatched junction bases numbered 12, after V lost 6 bases and J lost 6 bases. Germline CDR1 is SQVTM and CDR2 is ANQGSEA. This CDR3 comprises 14 residues. CDR3 nucleotide sequence: TGCAGCGTCGTACCCGGTAGCGGGAGTACCGAGCAGTACTTC. Translating gives CSVVPGSGSTEQYF.

V gene TRBV7-2 combines with J gene TRBJ2-3; 7 bases agree with TRBD2. The trim removed 5 bases at V and 4 bases at J, leaving 15 bases unmatched. The CDR3 has 17 residues. Germline loops: CDR1 SGHTA, CDR2 FQGNSA. CDR3 sequence: CASSLPWGGDPSDTQYF. CDR3 in DNA: TGTGCCAGCAGCCTCCCCTGGGGGGGAGACCCTTCAGATACGCAGTATTTT.

This clone was observed a handful of times. The chain joins TRBV6-5 to TRBJ2-7; 12 bases align to TRBD2. Germline V gene lookup returns CDR1 MNHEY and CDR2 SVGAGI. The V segment lost 4 bases and the J segment 7 bases; nucleotides outside the gene matches: 8. The CDR3 runs 15 residues. This chain's CDR3 is CASSWRTSGNGEQYF. CDR3 in DNA: TGTGCCAGCAGTTGGAGGACTAGCGGGAACGGGGAGCAGTACTTC.

Comments on this clone: The junction differs from germline at one of its ends, possibly a read error. V gene TRBV7-7 combines with J gene TRBJ2-5; 8 nucleotides match TRBD1. The end of the DNA is better explained by TRBJ2-7, so the J call may be wrong. Per germline, CDR1 SSHAT and CDR2 FNYEAQ (reference sequence). The CDR3 has 15 residues. The CDR3 sequence: CASSPVGTGVYEQYF. CDR3 nucleotide sequence: TGTGCTAGCAGCCCCGTCGGGACAGGCGTCTACGAGCAGTACTTC.

To note about this clone: The junction shows a germline mismatch at one end, possibly a read error. The rearrangement uses TRBV5-1 and TRBJ2-7; a possible D gene is TRBD2 (6 bases). Germline values: CDR1 SGHRS, CDR2 YFSETQ. This CDR3 is 14 amino acids long. CDR3 nucleotides: TGCGCCGGCAGCTTGGCCACGACTAGTCCCGAGCAGTACTTC. It specifies CAGSLATTSPEQYF. Using reference TRBV5-1 and TRBJ2-7 for the parts outside the CDR3, the full variable domain is KAGVTQTPRYLIKTRGQQVTLSCSPISGHRSVSWYQQTPGQGLQFLFEYFSETQRNKGNFPGRFSGRQFSNSRSEMNVSTLELGDSALYLCAGSLATTSPEQYFGPGTRLTVT.

The sample holds one count of this clone. The V gene is TRBV5-4, the J gene TRBJ1-4; maybe TRBD1 (6 bases). Trimming took off 0 bases at V and 0 bases at J, with 9 bases between the two ends. The CDR3 runs 16 residues. Looked up from germline, CDR1 is SGHNT and CDR2 is YYREEE (reference sequence). CDR3 nucleotide sequence: TGTGCCAGCAGCTTGGGGGGGCCAACAACTAATGAAAAACTGTTTTTT. Translation gives CASSLGGPTTNEKLFF.

The genes are TRBV30 and TRBJ2-3; tentatively, D is TRBD2 (6 bases). The CDR3 is 14 amino acids. The V end was cut by 0 bases, the J end by 11 bases, with 18 bases between. Germline V gives CDR1 GTSNPN, CDR2 SVGIG (reference sequence). CDR3 sequence reads: CAWSVKEGPNRQYF. The CDR3 DNA is TGTGCCTGGAGTGTAAAGGAGGGACCGAACAGGCAGTATTTT. Combining the CDR3 with reference TRBV30 and TRBJ2-3 gives the whole variable domain SQTIHQWPATLVQPVGSPLSLECTVEGTSNPNLYWYRQAAGRGLQLLFYSVGIGQISSEVPQNLSASRPQDRQFILSSKKLLLSDSGFYLCAWSVKEGPNRQYFGPGTRLTVL.

J is TRBJ2-6 and V is TRBV6-1; D gene ambiguous. The CDR3 contains 13 residues. CDR1 MNHNS and CDR2 SASEGT come from the germline V gene. V lost 10 bases and J 1 base, leaving 8 bases between the germline ends. CDR3 loop: CATHLSGANVLTF. CDR3 sequence (DNA): TGTGCCACTCACTTATCTGGGGCCAACGTCCTGACTTTC.

This chain uses TRBV21-1 with TRBJ2-7; whether TRBD2, the table's D call, matches the DNA was not checked. TRBV21-1 is a documented pseudogene. The CDR3 covers 15 residues. This CDR3 reads CASSKALGEKYEQYF. CDR3 DNA: TGTGCCAGCAGCAAAGCGCTCGGGGAAAAGTACGAGCAGTACTTC.

The chain carries TRBV27 and TRBJ2-7, with D unclear. V shed 5 bases and J shed 3 bases, with 14 bases lying between them. The CDR3 extends over 14 amino acids. CDR1 is MNHEY, CDR2 SMNVEV, per germline (reference sequence). CDR3 nucleotide sequence: TGTGCCAGCAGTGTGAGTTCCTTAGACTACGAGCAGTACTTC. Amino acids: CASSVSSLDYEQYF.

The rearrangement uses TRBV28 and TRBJ1-1; TRBD1 matches 8 bases. The CDR3 covers 11 residues. Germline CDR1 and CDR2: MDHEN and SYDVKM. The J segment lost 10 bases and the V segment lost 5 bases, leaving 3 bases of the junction unmatched. The CDR3 coding sequence is TGTGCCAGCAGTCGACAGGGGCGAGCTTTCTTT. This codes for CASSRQGRAFF.

V gene TRBV5-4 combines with J gene TRBJ2-5; a weak D match, TRBD2 (6 bases). This CDR3 is 16 amino acids long. V lost 1 base to trimming and J lost 5 bases, with 18 bases between them. Germline lookup yields CDR1 SGHNT and CDR2 YYREEE (reference sequence). This chain's CDR3 is CASSLQSRQRGETQYF. The CDR3 nucleotides read TGTGCCAGCAGCTTGCAGTCCCGCCAACGGGGGGAGACCCAGTACTTC.

The chain recombines TRBV10-2 with TRBJ2-1; 7 bases fit TRBD2. The germline CDR1 and CDR2 sequences are WSHSY and SAAADI. CDR3 length: 15 residues. V was pared by 6 bases and J by 9 bases, with 14 bases of the junction left unmatched. In DNA, the CDR3 is TGCGCCAGCAGACCGGGACTAACGGGGTTTGGTGAGCAGTTCTTC. This codes for CASRPGLTGFGEQFF.

The rearrangement links TRBV4-3 to TRBJ2-7, with D possibly matching TRBD1 (6 bases). Germline lookup yields CDR1 LGHNA and CDR2 YSLEER. The CDR3 consists of 15 residues. V lost 0 bases to trimming and J lost 3 bases, with 12 bases between them. DNA for the CDR3: TGCGCCAGCAGCCAAGACAGGGGCCTACTCTACGAGCAGTACTTC. As protein: CASSQDRGLLYEQYF.

V is TRBV18 and J is TRBJ1-2, with D perhaps TRBD1 (5 bases). Germline assignment: CDR1 KGHSH and CDR2 LQKENI. The CDR3 runs to 13 residues. The V end lost 2 bases, the J end lost 6 bases, and 10 bases lay between the germline ends. In DNA, the CDR3 is TGTGCCAGCTCACCAGCAGGGTCCGATGGCTACACCTTC. It yields the protein CASSPAGSDGYTF.

This chain connects TRBV19 to TRBJ2-7; TRBD2 matches at 8 bases. The V gene end was trimmed by 4 bases and the J gene end by 0 bases; junction bases not matched to a gene: 14. CDR3 length: 18 residues. Germline-derived CDR1 and CDR2 are LNHDA and SQIVND (reference sequence). This CDR3 is CASSTGDGAGALSYEQYF. The CDR3 coding sequence is TGTGCCAGTAGTACCGGCGACGGAGCGGGGGCCCTCTCCTACGAGCAGTACTTC.

V and J are TRBV15 and TRBJ2-6; D uncertain. This CDR3 region has 16 residues. V was cut by 4 bases and J by 0 bases, with 10 bases left in between. The germline CDR1 and CDR2 sequences are LNHNV and YYDKDF (reference sequence). CDR3: CATSNLGVSGANVLTF. CDR3 DNA sequence: TGTGCCACCAGCAATCTTGGAGTCTCTGGGGCCAACGTCCTGACTTTC.

The chain uses TRBV7-9 and TRBJ2-7, with TRBD2 as a possible D gene (7 bases). Germline assignment: CDR1 SEHNR and CDR2 FQNEAQ (reference sequence). Trimming left V 4 bases short and J 6 bases short, with 19 bases between. This CDR3 has 15 amino acids. The CDR3 nucleotides are TGTGCCAGCAGCTCATACAGGGAGGGTATCTCCGAGCAGTACTTC. Its translation: CASSSYREGISEQYF.

Relative to its sample, this clone is medium-sized. CDR3 sequence: CASRSQADTQYF. CDR3 nucleotide sequence: TGCGCCAGCAGGTCCCAGGCAGATACGCAGTATTTT. The chain combines TRBV4-3 with TRBJ2-3; D unclear. V was trimmed by 6 bases and J by 4 bases, leaving 8 bases between them. The CDR3 contains 12 residues. CDR1 LGHNA and CDR2 YSLEER come from the germline V gene.

This chain links TRBV27 with TRBJ2-7, with 11 nucleotides matching TRBD2. The CDR3 is 16 amino acids. Looked up from germline, CDR1 is MNHEY and CDR2 is SMNVEV (reference sequence). V trimming: 2 bases; J trimming: 1 base; junction bases outside the gene matches: 4. The CDR3: CASSLRGLADSYEQYF. The CDR3 DNA reads as TGTGCCAGCAGTTTAAGGGGACTAGCGGATTCCTACGAGCAGTACTTC.

The chain combines TRBV7-2 with TRBJ2-7, with a tentative D call TRBD2 (5 bases). Trimming cost V 0 bases and J 3 bases, with 12 bases left between them. Germline-derived CDR1 and CDR2 are SGHTA and FQGNSA. The length of the CDR3 is 15 residues. The CDR3, as DNA: TGTGCCAGCAGCTTAGCCGGCGGAGGCCGCTACGAGCAGTACTTC. This codes for CASSLAGGGRYEQYF.

The DNA of the CDR3 is TGTGCCAGCAGCGACAGGACTAGCGGGAGTAAACATACGCAGTATTTT. This gives the protein CASSDRTSGSKHTQYF. The chain joins TRBV12-1 to TRBJ2-3; TRBD2 is taken as the D call from the table, unchecked against the DNA. TRBV12-1 is labeled a pseudogene. This CDR3 is built from 16 residues.